One and the same sample provided the 29 T cell receptor beta chains below, sequenced in a study of T cell responses to AZD1222 COVID-19 vaccine. TCRdb's table, derived via immunoSEQ multiplex PCR, lists solely in-frame clones and lacks some. The sample lists fewer than 110,000 clones, about 85% occurring once. The material sequenced was peripheral blood, taken 28 days after the second AZD1222 dose. The receptors derive from an adult who received the AZD1222 COVID-19 vaccine.

This chain connects TRBV6-5 to TRBJ2-1; 16 bases line up with TRBD2. CDR3 length: 15 residues. CDR1 MNHEY and CDR2 SVGAGI come from the germline V gene. V shed 4 bases, J shed 9 bases, and the junction held 3 bases outside the gene matches. Here the CDR3 reads CASSSGLAGGTEQFF. CDR3 in DNA: TGTGCCAGCAGTTCGGGACTAGCGGGGGGGACTGAGCAGTTCTTC.

This chain joins TRBV6-5 and TRBJ2-2; D is ambiguous. Trimming removed 4 bases from V and 6 bases from J, with 15 bases in between. Germline lookup yields CDR1 MNHEY and CDR2 SVGAGI. This CDR3 is 15 amino acids long. The DNA of the CDR3 is TGTGCCAGCAGTTCCGAGCTCTCTGGGGCCGGGGAGCTGTTTTTT. Its protein is CASSSELSGAGELFF.

This chain connects TRBV20-1 to TRBJ1-6, with D perhaps matching TRBD1 (5 bases). Trimming left V 6 bases short and J 4 bases short, with 16 bases between. The length of the CDR3 is 15 residues. The germline CDR1 and CDR2 sequences are DFQATT and SNEGSKA (reference sequence). CDR3 sequence reads: CSASGQLGYNSPLHF. The CDR3 coding sequence is TGCAGTGCCAGTGGACAACTAGGTTATAATTCACCCCTCCACTTT.

This rearrangement joins TRBV24-1 to TRBJ1-2; 8 bases agree with TRBD1. The ends lost 3 bases at V and 3 bases at J; junction bases unmatched: 8. The CDR3 is 16 residues long. Germline loops: CDR1 KGHDR, CDR2 SFDVKD. The CDR3 protein is CATSDPLTGADYGYTF. The DNA for the CDR3 is TGTGCCACCAGTGATCCACTGACAGGGGCGGACTATGGCTACACCTTC.

The J gene is TRBJ1-1, the V gene TRBV12-3 or TRBV12-4, with D unclear. Trimming stripped 6 bases from V and 4 bases from J, with 12 bases between. The length of the CDR3 is 13 residues. CDR3: CASRGGRVTEAFF. CDR3 DNA sequence: TGTGCCAGCAGGGGAGGGCGGGTCACTGAAGCTTTCTTT.

This rearrangement joins TRBV3-1 (or the pseudogene TRBV3-2) to TRBJ2-1, with a tentative D call TRBD2 (6 bases). Trimming took off 1 base at V and 8 bases at J, with 9 bases between the two ends. CDR3 length equals 13 residues. The V gene's germline CDR1 is LGHDT and CDR2 YNNKEL (reference sequence). DNA for the CDR3: TGTGCCAGCAGCCAAGGGGACTGGTATGAGCAGTTCTTC. Its translation is CASSQGDWYEQFF.

The chain carries TRBV24-1 and TRBJ2-2; maybe TRBD1 (6 bases). This CDR3 comprises 18 residues. The V end was cut by 3 bases, the J end by 0 bases, with 16 bases between. CDR1 is KGHDR and CDR2 is SFDVKD in the germline V gene. The CDR3 reads CATSDDHMDRANTGELFF. The CDR3 bases are TGTGCCACCAGTGATGACCACATGGACAGAGCGAACACCGGGGAGCTGTTTTTT.

V and J are TRBV2 and TRBJ2-5; 9 nucleotides agree with TRBD2. The CDR3 length is 15 residues. Trimming cost V 6 bases and J 5 bases; bases outside gene matches: 10. Germline V lookup: CDR1 SNHLY, CDR2 FYNNEI. The chain's CDR3 is CASSPNSAGGETQYF. The DNA for the CDR3 is TGTGCCAGCAGCCCCAACTCAGCGGGGGGTGAGACCCAGTACTTC.

The chain couples TRBV27 to TRBJ1-1; 8 bases fit TRBD1. Unmatched junction bases numbered 5, after V lost 6 bases and J lost 5 bases. The CDR3 has 13 amino acids. Germline lookup yields CDR1 MNHEY and CDR2 SMNVEV (reference sequence). CDR3 residues: CASSRDRLTEAFF. The DNA for the CDR3 is TGTGCCAGCAGCCGGGACAGGTTGACTGAAGCTTTCTTT.

The V and J genes are TRBV11-2 and TRBJ2-2, with 10 bases lining up with TRBD2. Losses at the gene ends were 5 bases for V and 7 bases for J; bases not matched to a gene: 7. Germline V gene data show CDR1 as SGHAT and CDR2 as FQNNGV. CDR3 length: 15 residues. CDR3 nucleotide sequence: TGTGCCAGCAGCCTAGCGGGGGTAGATAGCGGGGAGCTGTTTTTT. Encoded protein: CASSLAGVDSGELFF.

The CDR3 is CASSPSGTSSYNSPLHF. In DNA form, the CDR3 reads TGTGCCAGCAGCCCCTCCGGGACAAGCTCCTATAATTCACCCCTCCACTTT. The V and J genes are TRBV27 and TRBJ1-6, with D tentatively TRBD1 (6 bases). Germline CDR1 is MNHEY and CDR2 is SMNVEV (reference sequence). Between the trimmed V and J ends, which lost 6 bases and 0 bases, there was a span of 15 bases. The CDR3 loop spans 17 amino acids.

This rearrangement joins TRBV14 to TRBJ2-3; D gene uncertain. This CDR3 has 13 residues. CDR1 SGHDN and CDR2 FVKESK come from the germline V gene. The V end lost 4 bases, the J end lost 6 bases, and 11 bases lay between the germline ends. The CDR3 spells CASSLTEMDTQYF. Here the CDR3 DNA reads TGTGCCAGCAGCCTGACGGAGATGGATACGCAGTATTTT.

The rearrangement joins TRBV3-1 (or the pseudogene TRBV3-2) to TRBJ1-5; D uncertain. CDR1 and CDR2 from the germline V gene are LGHDT and YNNKEL (reference sequence). The ends were cut back, 2 bases at V and 4 bases at J, with 6 bases in the middle. The length of the CDR3 is 13 residues. The CDR3 DNA reads as TGTGCCAGCAGCCAAATAGGGAATCAGCCCCAGCATTTT. Its translation: CASSQIGNQPQHF.

This clone came up once. The rearrangement uses TRBV6-5 and TRBJ1-1; D might be TRBD1 (6 bases). The germline V and J ends were trimmed by 6 bases and 5 bases, with 16 bases remaining between them. The CDR3 extends over 14 amino acids. Germline V lookup: CDR1 MNHEY, CDR2 SVGAGI. The CDR3: CASRYRDPRTEAFF. The CDR3 region has the DNA TGTGCCAGCAGATACAGGGACCCGAGGACTGAAGCTTTCTTT.

V gene TRBV27 combines with J gene TRBJ2-1; TRBD2 matches 11 bases. Trimming at V came to 6 bases and at J to 7 bases, leaving 8 bases not matched to a gene. The germline V gene has CDR1 MNHEY and CDR2 SMNVEV (reference sequence). The CDR3 consists of 15 residues. The CDR3 spells CASRPGLAGENEQFF. For the CDR3, the DNA is TGTGCCAGCAGACCCGGACTAGCGGGCGAGAATGAGCAGTTCTTC.

The chain links TRBV5-1 to TRBJ1-5; 12 bases fit TRBD1. Germline-derived CDR1 and CDR2 are SGHRS and YFSETQ. The CDR3 is 16 amino acids. The trim removed 4 bases at V and 3 bases at J, leaving 5 bases unmatched. CDR3 protein: CASSGGTGGTNQPQHF. In DNA form, the CDR3 reads TGCGCCAGCAGCGGCGGGACAGGGGGCACCAATCAGCCCCAGCATTTT.

The genes are TRBV7-2 and TRBJ1-1; 8 nucleotides match TRBD1. Germline V lookup: CDR1 SGHTA, CDR2 FQGNSA. There are 12 residues in the CDR3. V shed 5 bases and J 5 bases; nucleotides not matched to a gene: 1. CDR3 in DNA: TGTGCCAGCAGCCGACAGGGGACTGAAGCTTTCTTT. Its protein product is CASSRQGTEAFF.

As concerns this clone: The identical CDR3 is also encoded by other nucleotide sequences in the sample. The rearrangement links TRBV18 to TRBJ1-1, with no clear D. Trimming stripped 2 bases from V and 1 base from J, with 5 bases between. Germline CDR1 KGHSH, CDR2 LQKENI. This CDR3 comprises 13 residues. The DNA for the CDR3 is TGTGCCAGCTCACCAGGGGAGAACACTGAAGCTTTCTTT. Its translation is CASSPGENTEAFF.

V usage is TRBV2 and J usage is TRBJ1-5; TRBD1 might be the D (5 bases). The germline V gene encodes CDR1 SNHLY and CDR2 FYNNEI. The V and J ends lost 7 bases and 2 bases respectively, with 15 bases between them. This CDR3 contains 15 residues. CDR3 coding DNA: TGTGCCAGCACAGGGAACCCGGGACGCAATCAGCCCCAGCATTTT. It codes for CASTGNPGRNQPQHF.

V is TRBV21-1 and J is TRBJ1-5. TRBV21-1 is a listed pseudogene. The CDR3 runs 16 residues. The chain's CDR3 is CASSNLAHGGGQPQHF. CDR3 coding DNA: TGTGCCAGCAGCAACCTGGCCCATGGGGGAGGTCAGCCCCAGCATTTT.

The chain joins TRBV5-4 to TRBJ1-5; D unclear. V was cut by 9 bases and J by 0 bases, with 13 bases left in between. Germline V CDR1 and CDR2: SGHNT, YYREEE (reference sequence). This CDR3 region has 14 residues. The CDR3 sequence: CATSIDYSNQPQHF. DNA for the CDR3: TGTGCCACTAGTATAGATTATAGCAATCAGCCCCAGCATTTT.

The J gene is TRBJ2-3, the V gene TRBV3-1 (or the pseudogene TRBV3-2); no clear D gene. The CDR3 loop spans 14 amino acids. Trimming removed 0 bases from V and 10 bases from J, with 14 bases in between. Germline CDR1 is LGHDT and CDR2 is YNNKEL (reference sequence). The chain's CDR3 is CASSQDRGSIAQYF. The CDR3 DNA is TGTGCCAGCAGCCAAGATAGAGGCTCCATTGCGCAGTATTTT.

The genes are TRBV9 and TRBJ1-2, with a weak D call TRBD1 (5 bases). CDR3 size: 14 residues. Trimming pared 3 bases from V and 4 bases from J, leaving 13 bases between. The germline V gene has CDR1 SGDLS and CDR2 YYNGEE. CDR3 sequence reads: CASSGPEGIYGYTF. The CDR3 bases are TGTGCCAGCAGCGGCCCTGAGGGGATCTATGGCTACACCTTC.

The J gene is TRBJ1-1, the V gene TRBV29-1; no definite D call. V lost 6 bases and J 1 base, leaving 15 bases between the germline ends. The CDR3 has 14 amino acids. From germline, CDR1 is SQVTM and CDR2 ANQGSEA. CDR3: CSVAFASGNTEAFF. In nucleotides, the CDR3 is TGCAGCGTCGCTTTTGCGTCAGGGAACACTGAAGCTTTCTTT.

The V gene is TRBV2, the J gene TRBJ2-5; TRBD2 is a possible D gene (6 bases). The CDR3 extends over 12 amino acids. V lost 2 bases to trimming and J lost 5 bases, with 6 bases between them. The V gene's germline CDR1 is SNHLY and CDR2 FYNNEI. The CDR3 nucleotides read TGTGCCAGCAGTGAACGGGGGGAGACCCAGTACTTC. Protein sequence: CASSERGETQYF.

The chain recombines TRBV5-6 with TRBJ1-1; unclear D gene. The CDR3 is made up of 13 amino acids. Trimming removed 4 bases from V and 5 bases from J, with 12 bases in between. Per the germline V gene, CDR1 is SGHDT and CDR2 is YYEEEE. CDR3 bases: TGTGCCAGCAGCCCACCTAGAAGGACTGAAGCTTTCTTT. It specifies CASSPPRRTEAFF.

Comment on this clone: Mismatch with germline at one junction end may stem from a read error. This rearrangement joins TRBV2 to TRBJ1-4; perhaps TRBD1 as D (6 bases). CDR1 and CDR2 (germline): SNHLY, FYNNEI. This CDR3 has 11 amino acids. CDR3 sequence: CASSEGVRDIF. CDR3 DNA sequence: TGTGCCAGCAGTGAGGGCGTCAGGGACATTTTT.

CDR3: CASSLLELYEQYF. The CDR3 bases are TGTGCCAGCAGCTTGCTAGAGCTCTACGAGCAGTACTTC. V and J are TRBV7-8 and TRBJ2-7, with unresolved D. CDR3 length: 13 amino acids. Germline values: CDR1 SGHVS, CDR2 FQNEAQ. Trimming took 3 bases from V and 3 from J, leaving 9 bases between them.

The genes are TRBV2 and TRBJ1-1, with D unresolved. V shed 4 bases and J shed 2 bases, with 14 bases lying between them. Per germline, CDR1 SNHLY and CDR2 FYNNEI. The CDR3 runs 15 residues. The CDR3 sequence: CASSVERSTNTEAFF. DNA for the CDR3: TGTGCCAGCAGTGTAGAGAGGTCTACAAACACTGAAGCTTTCTTT.